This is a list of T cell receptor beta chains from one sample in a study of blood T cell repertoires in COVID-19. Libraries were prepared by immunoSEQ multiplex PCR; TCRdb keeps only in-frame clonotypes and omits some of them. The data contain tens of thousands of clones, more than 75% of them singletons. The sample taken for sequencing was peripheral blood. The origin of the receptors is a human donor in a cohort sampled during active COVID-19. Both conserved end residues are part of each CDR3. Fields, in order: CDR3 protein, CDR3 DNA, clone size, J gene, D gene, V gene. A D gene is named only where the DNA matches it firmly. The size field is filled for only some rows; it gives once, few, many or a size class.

CDR3 protein: CASSEGGGARYGYTF
CDR3 DNA: TGTGCCAGCAGCGAGGGCGGGGGGGCACGATATGGCTACACCTTC
clone size: -
J gene: TRBJ1-2
D gene: -
V gene: TRBV9

CDR3 protein: CASSYTSGTRVGDTQYF
CDR3 DNA: TGTGCCAGCAGTTACACTTCCGGGACTAGGGTTGGAGATACGCAGTATTTT
clone size: -
J gene: TRBJ2-3
D gene: TRBD2
V gene: TRBV6-2/TRBV6-3

CDR3 protein: CASSPYGGRPEEFF
CDR3 DNA: TGTGCCAGCTCACCGTATGGGGGGAGACCCGAGGAGTTCTTC
clone size: -
J gene: TRBJ2-1
D gene: -
V gene: TRBV18

CDR3 protein: CASSLEGSRAMGETQYF
CDR3 DNA: TGTGCCAGCAGCTTAGAAGGGAGCCGAGCGATGGGGGAGACCCAGTACTTC
clone size: -
J gene: TRBJ2-5
D gene: -
V gene: TRBV7-2

CDR3 protein: CASSLTARGEQYF
CDR3 DNA: TGTGCCAGCAGCTTAACGGCGAGAGGCGAGCAGTACTTC
clone size: few
J gene: TRBJ2-7
D gene: -
V gene: TRBV7-3

CDR3 protein: CASSIGGQAGGNTIYF
CDR3 DNA: TGTGCCAGTAGTATAGGGGGACAGGCGGGGGGAAACACCATATATTTT
clone size: -
J gene: TRBJ1-3
D gene: TRBD1
V gene: TRBV19

CDR3 protein: CASSLVAGVYNEQFF
CDR3 DNA: TGCGCCAGCAGCTTGGTTGCGGGGGTATACAATGAGCAGTTCTTC
clone size: -
J gene: TRBJ2-1
D gene: TRBD2
V gene: TRBV5-1

CDR3 protein: CASSFGTQSYNEQFF
CDR3 DNA: TGCGCCAGCAGCTTCGGGACACAATCCTACAATGAGCAGTTCTTC
clone size: -
J gene: TRBJ2-1
D gene: -
V gene: TRBV5-1

CDR3 protein: CASSATGGYGYTF
CDR3 DNA: TGTGCCAGTAGCGCTACAGGGGGCTATGGCTACACCTTC
clone size: -
J gene: TRBJ1-2
D gene: TRBD1
V gene: TRBV19

CDR3 protein: CASSLYQPQHF
CDR3 DNA: TGTGCCAGCAGTCTTTATCAGCCCCAGCATTTT
clone size: -
J gene: TRBJ1-5
D gene: -
V gene: TRBV27

CDR3 protein: CASSPRMGADTEAFF
CDR3 DNA: TGTGCCAGCAGCCCTCGGATGGGGGCGGACACTGAAGCTTTCTTT
clone size: -
J gene: TRBJ1-1
D gene: -
V gene: TRBV9

CDR3 protein: CASSSQGAGYEQYF
CDR3 DNA: TGTGCCAGCAGCTCACAGGGGGCGGGGTACGAGCAGTACTTC
clone size: -
J gene: TRBJ2-7
D gene: TRBD1
V gene: TRBV5-4

CDR3 protein: CASSDPKGQHYEQYF
CDR3 DNA: TGTGCCAGCAGTGACCCAAAGGGACAGCACTACGAGCAGTACTTC
clone size: -
J gene: TRBJ2-7
D gene: TRBD1
V gene: TRBV6-4

CDR3 protein: CASSQGATGANVLTF
CDR3 DNA: TGTGCCAGCAGTCAAGGAGCCACTGGGGCCAACGTCCTGACTTTC
clone size: -
J gene: TRBJ2-6
D gene: -
V gene: TRBV6-4

CDR3 protein: CASSLRPGAGAYNEQFF
CDR3 DNA: TGCGCCAGCAGCTTGCGCCCTGGAGCGGGGGCCTACAATGAGCAGTTCTTC
clone size: -
J gene: TRBJ2-1
D gene: TRBD2
V gene: TRBV5-1

CDR3 protein: CSVGQGKETQYF
CDR3 DNA: TGCAGCGTTGGACAGGGGAAAGAGACCCAGTACTTC
clone size: -
J gene: TRBJ2-5
D gene: TRBD1
V gene: TRBV29-1

CDR3 protein: CASSHRTGGGQPQHF
CDR3 DNA: TGCGCCAGCAGCCATAGGACAGGGGGCGGGCAGCCCCAGCATTTT
clone size: -
J gene: TRBJ1-5
D gene: TRBD1
V gene: TRBV4-1

CDR3 protein: CASSAGQGTYEQYF
CDR3 DNA: TGTGCCAGTAGTGCGGGACAGGGAACCTACGAGCAGTACTTC
clone size: -
J gene: TRBJ2-7
D gene: TRBD1
V gene: TRBV19

CDR3 protein: CASPPPAGYEQYF
CDR3 DNA: TGCGCCAGCCCACCCCCAGCGGGCTACGAGCAGTACTTC
clone size: -
J gene: TRBJ2-7
D gene: -
V gene: TRBV10-2

CDR3 protein: CASSYDGGRQPQHF
CDR3 DNA: TGTGCCAGCAGTTACGACGGGGGGAGGCAGCCCCAGCATTTT
clone size: few
J gene: TRBJ1-5
D gene: -
V gene: TRBV6-2/TRBV6-3

CDR3 protein: CASSIGLAGVETQYF
CDR3 DNA: TGTGCCAGCAGTATCGGACTAGCGGGAGTAGAGACCCAGTACTTC
clone size: -
J gene: TRBJ2-5
D gene: TRBD2
V gene: TRBV2

CDR3 protein: CASRRTGDHNQPQHF
CDR3 DNA: TGTGCCAGCAGGAGGACAGGGGACCACAATCAGCCCCAGCATTTT
clone size: -
J gene: TRBJ1-5
D gene: TRBD1
V gene: TRBV6-6

CDR3 protein: CASSLWASNTEAFF
CDR3 DNA: TGTGCCAGCAGTTTATGGGCCTCCAACACTGAAGCTTTCTTT
clone size: -
J gene: TRBJ1-1
D gene: -
V gene: TRBV28

CDR3 protein: CASSYRDNQPQHF
CDR3 DNA: TGTGCCAGCAGTTATCGGGACAATCAGCCCCAGCATTTT
clone size: -
J gene: TRBJ1-5
D gene: -
V gene: TRBV6-2/TRBV6-3

CDR3 protein: CASTSGQGPGNTIYF
CDR3 DNA: TGTGCCAGCACCTCAGGACAGGGTCCTGGAAACACCATATATTTT
clone size: -
J gene: TRBJ1-3
D gene: TRBD1
V gene: TRBV7-9

CDR3 protein: CASSFGTGIGNTIYF
CDR3 DNA: TGCGCCAGCAGTTTCGGTACAGGGATTGGAAACACCATATATTTT
clone size: -
J gene: TRBJ1-3
D gene: -
V gene: TRBV5-1

CDR3 protein: CASSRDSSYEQYF
CDR3 DNA: TGCGCCAGCAGCAGGGACAGCTCCTACGAGCAGTACTTC
clone size: -
J gene: TRBJ2-7
D gene: TRBD1
V gene: TRBV4-3

CDR3 protein: CASKYRGTRNEQFF
CDR3 DNA: TGTGCCAGTAAGTACAGGGGCACGAGGAATGAGCAGTTCTTC
clone size: -
J gene: TRBJ2-1
D gene: TRBD1
V gene: TRBV19

CDR3 protein: CASSLAGVSQETQYF
CDR3 DNA: TGCGCCAGCAGCTTGGCAGGGGTTAGCCAAGAGACCCAGTACTTC
clone size: -
J gene: TRBJ2-5
D gene: -
V gene: TRBV5-1

CDR3 protein: CASSGRGQGNLKETQYF
CDR3 DNA: TGTGCCAGCAGTGGCAGGGGCCAAGGGAACCTCAAGGAGACCCAGTACTTC
clone size: -
J gene: TRBJ2-5
D gene: -
V gene: TRBV25-1

CDR3 protein: CATSEAGLTGWGDTQYF
CDR3 DNA: TGTGCCACCAGTGAGGCGGGACTAACGGGATGGGGAGATACGCAGTATTTT
clone size: -
J gene: TRBJ2-3
D gene: TRBD2
V gene: TRBV24-1

CDR3 protein: CASSDSGHNGYTF
CDR3 DNA: TGTGCCAGCAGTGACTCAGGACATAATGGCTACACCTTC
clone size: -
J gene: TRBJ1-2
D gene: -
V gene: TRBV6-4

CDR3 protein: CASSGWDSPQETQYF
CDR3 DNA: TGTGCCAGTAGTGGGTGGGACAGTCCCCAAGAGACCCAGTACTTC
clone size: once
J gene: TRBJ2-5
D gene: TRBD1
V gene: TRBV19

CDR3 protein: CASSSTGNTGELFF
CDR3 DNA: TGTGCCAGCAGCTCTACAGGAAACACCGGGGAGCTGTTTTTT
clone size: -
J gene: TRBJ2-2
D gene: -
V gene: TRBV5-4

CDR3 protein: CASSPSGVLGEQYF
CDR3 DNA: TGTGCCAGCAGCCCTAGCGGGGTTCTTGGGGAGCAGTACTTC
clone size: -
J gene: TRBJ2-7
D gene: TRBD2
V gene: TRBV11-3

CDR3 protein: CASSLDITEAFF
CDR3 DNA: TGTGCCAGCAGCTTAGACATTACTGAAGCTTTCTTT
clone size: few
J gene: TRBJ1-1
D gene: -
V gene: TRBV7-9

CDR3 protein: CASSFPEDRANTEAFF
CDR3 DNA: TGCGCCAGCAGCTTCCCGGAGGACAGGGCAAACACTGAAGCTTTCTTT
clone size: -
J gene: TRBJ1-1
D gene: TRBD1
V gene: TRBV5-1

CDR3 protein: CASSFTGANTEAFF
CDR3 DNA: TGTGCCAGCAGCTTCACAGGGGCGAACACTGAAGCTTTCTTT
clone size: -
J gene: TRBJ1-1
D gene: TRBD1
V gene: TRBV11-1

CDR3 protein: CASSVMGRGSTDTQYF
CDR3 DNA: TGTGCCAGCAGCGTAATGGGGCGGGGAAGCACAGATACGCAGTATTTT
clone size: -
J gene: TRBJ2-3
D gene: -
V gene: TRBV9

CDR3 protein: CASSQPGGGYEQYF
CDR3 DNA: TGTGCCAGCAGCCAACCAGGGGGCGGGTACGAGCAGTACTTC
clone size: -
J gene: TRBJ2-7
D gene: TRBD1
V gene: TRBV4-2

CDR3 protein: CASITRDRGGNTIYF
CDR3 DNA: TGTGCCAGCATCACTCGGGACAGGGGGGGGAACACCATATATTTT
clone size: -
J gene: TRBJ1-3
D gene: TRBD1
V gene: TRBV9

CDR3 protein: CASSLGTGTSYEQYF
CDR3 DNA: TGTGCCAGCAGCTTGGGGACAGGGACCTCCTACGAGCAGTACTTC
clone size: once
J gene: TRBJ2-7
D gene: TRBD1
V gene: TRBV7-9

CDR3 protein: CASSLTETNEKLFF
CDR3 DNA: TGTGCCAGCAGCCTGACAGAAACTAATGAAAAACTGTTTTTT
clone size: -
J gene: TRBJ1-4
D gene: -
V gene: TRBV3-1/TRBV3-2

CDR3 protein: CASSYSRGQIWEQFF
CDR3 DNA: TGTGCCAGCAGTTACTCGAGGGGACAGATCTGGGAGCAGTTCTTC
clone size: -
J gene: TRBJ2-1
D gene: TRBD1
V gene: TRBV6-2/TRBV6-3

CDR3 protein: CASSISPGRLAGAYEQYF
CDR3 DNA: TGTGCCAGTAGTATAAGTCCCGGGAGACTAGCGGGGGCCTACGAGCAGTACTTC
clone size: few
J gene: TRBJ2-7
D gene: TRBD2
V gene: TRBV19